Listed below are T cell receptor beta chains from one sample, sequenced in a study of graft-versus-host responses after intestinal transplantation. Sequencing was performed with immunoSEQ multiplex PCR; in TCRdb, only in-frame clones are kept and a portion is missing. The sample carries about 60,000 clones, 89% recorded once. The input for sequencing was ileum tissue, taken 350 to 400 days after transplant. Receptors were obtained from a human patient who received an intestinal transplant, so some T cells may come from the graft donor. CDR3s include the opening cysteine and the closing phenylalanine or tryptophan. D genes are given only for firm matches. Not all rows give a size; the values are once, few, many and, for expanded clones, a class.

TRBV6-5,.,.,TRBJ1-1,CASSYRGGTEAFF,TGTGCCAGCAGTTACAGGGGAGGCACTGAAGCTTTCTTT
TRBV9,.,.,TRBJ2-2,CASSGYSEGGELFF,TGTGCCAGCAGCGGTTACAGTGAAGGCGGGGAGCTGTTTTTT
TRBV5-6,.,.,TRBJ1-5,CASSFGAQPQHF,TGTGCCAGCAGCTTCGGGGCACAGCCCCAGCATTTT
TRBV4-1,.,.,TRBJ1-5,CATGRGVGGQPQHF,TGCGCCACCGGTAGAGGGGTGGGAGGACAGCCCCAGCATTTT
TRBV10-1,TRBD2,.,TRBJ2-2,CASSEALAANTGELFF,TGCGCTAGCAGTGAAGCCCTAGCGGCGAACACCGGGGAGCTGTTTTTT
TRBV6-5,.,few,TRBJ2-3,CASSPGRIAQYF,TGTGCCAGCAGCCCGGGCCGGATCGCGCAGTATTTT
TRBV4-2,TRBD2,.,TRBJ2-3,CASKREGGLDTQYF,TGTGCCAGTAAGCGGGAGGGAGGGTTGGATACGCAGTATTTT
TRBV27,TRBD1,.,TRBJ2-5,CASSADREETQYF,TGTGCCAGCAGTGCTGACAGGGAAGAGACCCAGTACTTC
TRBV14,TRBD2,.,TRBJ2-1,CASSQMIGLAGSDDGFHNEQFF,TGTGCCAGCAGCCAAATGATAGGACTAGCGGGATCGGATGACGGTTTCCACAATGAGCAGTTCTTC
TRBV7-9,.,.,TRBJ2-6,CASSLVAAISGANVLTF,TGTGCCAGCAGCTTAGTTGCAGCCATCTCTGGGGCCAACGTCCTGACTTTC
TRBV2,.,.,TRBJ2-7,CASSGRTYYEQYF,TGTGCCAGCAGTGGACGAACTTACTACGAGCAGTACTTC
TRBV11-2,.,.,TRBJ1-6,CASSLEVRNRSPLHF,TGTGCCAGCAGCTTAGAAGTCAGGAACCGTTCACCCCTCCACTTT
TRBV2,TRBD1,few,TRBJ1-1,CASMGQGSSTEAFF,TGTGCCAGCATGGGACAGGGAAGTTCCACTGAAGCTTTCTTT
TRBV11-2,.,.,TRBJ2-7,CASSLESWGGRDSYEQYF,TGTGCCAGCAGCTTAGAATCGTGGGGCGGAAGGGACTCCTACGAGCAGTACTTC
TRBV7-9,.,.,TRBJ1-1,CASSLVGGVIAFF,TGTGCCAGCAGCTTAGTGGGAGGGGTGATAGCTTTCTTT
TRBV28,TRBD1,.,TRBJ1-2,CAILQGKAYGYTF,TGTGCCATACTACAGGGGAAGGCCTATGGCTACACCTTC
TRBV13,.,.,TRBJ1-1,CASNHLRQLRTEAFF,TGTGCCAGCAACCATTTGAGACAGCTTCGCACTGAAGCTTTCTTT
TRBV19,.,.,TRBJ2-7,CASSIWACCAYEQYF,TGTGCCAGTAGTATTTGGGCCTGTTGTGCCTACGAGCAGTACTTC
TRBV5-5,TRBD1,.,TRBJ1-4,CASSLGQGYEKLFF,TGTGCCAGCAGCTTGGGACAGGGGTACGAAAAACTGTTTTTT
TRBV2,.,.,TRBJ1-5,CASSGNPQAPTVASQPQHF,TGTGCCAGCAGTGGGAACCCCCAGGCTCCAACTGTAGCGAGTCAGCCCCAGCATTTT
TRBV2,.,.,TRBJ1-2,CASSAGEGVWNGYTF,TGTGCCAGCAGTGCGGGTGAGGGGGTGTGGAATGGCTACACCTTC
TRBV28,.,.,TRBJ2-5,CASSFRRDGPETQYF,TGTGCCAGCAGTTTTCGAAGGGACGGTCCAGAGACCCAGTACTTC
TRBV6-1,.,.,TRBJ1-6,CASRRLTDSPLHF,TGTGCCAGCAGAAGATTGACAGACTCACCCCTCCACTTT
TRBV2,.,.,TRBJ2-5,CASSGQYQETQYF,TGTGCCAGCAGTGGACAGTACCAAGAGACCCAGTACTTC
TRBV19,.,.,TRBJ1-2,CASSIPGRINYGYTF,TGTGCCAGTAGTATCCCGGGGAGGATTAACTATGGCTACACCTTC
TRBV4-1,TRBD2,few,TRBJ2-7,CASSAFWGGYEQYF,TGCGCCAGCAGCGCTTTTTGGGGGGGCTACGAGCAGTACTTC
TRBV6-4,TRBD1,.,TRBJ2-1,CASSEGGLLEQFF,TGTGCCAGCAGTGAAGGGGGCCTACTCGAGCAGTTCTTC
TRBV6-5,TRBD1,once,TRBJ2-7,CASRPDRGFYYEQYF,TGTGCCAGCAGACCCGACAGGGGGTTTTACTACGAGCAGTACTTC
TRBV5-6,.,.,TRBJ2-1,CASSLVGGDEQFF,TGTGCCAGCAGCTTGGTCGGCGGGGATGAGCAGTTCTTC
TRBV2,TRBD2,.,TRBJ2-3,CASGLAGATSTDTQYF,TGTGCCAGCGGACTAGCGGGGGCTACTAGCACAGATACGCAGTATTTT
TRBV4-1,.,.,TRBJ2-3,CASSHQADTQYF,TGCGCCAGCAGCCACCAGGCAGATACGCAGTATTTT
TRBV19,.,once,TRBJ1-2,CASSLLGPGTGYTF,TGTGCCAGTTCACTTCTCGGGCCAGGCACCGGCTACACCTTC
TRBV2,TRBD2,.,TRBJ2-5,CASSGASGAEETQYF,TGTGCCAGCAGTGGAGCTAGCGGGGCGGAGGAGACCCAGTACTTC
TRBV11-1,TRBD2,.,TRBJ2-3,CASSLRGGATDTQYF,TGTGCCAGCAGCTTACGCGGGGGGGCCACAGATACGCAGTATTTT
TRBV6-5,.,.,TRBJ2-3,CASSYEGPTDTQYF,TGTGCCAGCAGTTACGAGGGCCCCACAGATACGCAGTATTTT
TRBV11-3,.,.,TRBJ2-7,CASSFRGHYEQYF,TGTGCCAGCAGCTTCCGGGGTCACTACGAGCAGTACTTC
TRBV11-3,.,.,TRBJ2-5,CASSPIFGPTCQETQYF,TGTGCCAGCAGCCCAATCTTCGGACCGACGTGCCAAGAGACCCAGTACTTC
TRBV4-2,TRBD2,.,TRBJ2-1,CASSHVWRELWGSYNEQFF,TGTGCCAGCAGCCACGTTTGGCGGGAGCTTTGGGGCTCCTACAATGAGCAGTTCTTC
TRBV7-3,TRBD2,.,TRBJ2-1,CASSILAGAYNEQFF,TGTGCCAGCAGCATACTAGCGGGGGCCTACAATGAGCAGTTCTTC
TRBV5-4,.,.,TRBJ2-1,CASSLEARGKQFF,TGTGCCAGCAGCTTGGAGGCCCGGGGTAAGCAGTTCTTC
TRBV27,TRBD1,.,TRBJ1-1,CASSYGTGATEAFF,TGTGCCAGCAGTTACGGGACAGGGGCGACTGAAGCTTTCTTT
TRBV7-8,.,.,TRBJ2-1,CASSRRRLPYNEQFF,TGTGCCAGCAGCCGCCGACGACTGCCCTACAATGAGCAGTTCTTC
TRBV27,TRBD1,.,TRBJ1-6,CASSWTGINSPLHF,TGTGCCAGCAGCTGGACAGGAATAAATTCACCCCTCCACTTT